The source of this T cell receptor beta chain is a study of CD8+CD57+ T cells in acquired aplastic anemia (dated by TCRdb to the late 2010s). Regarding the study in general: Extracted DNA from sorted CD4+ and CD8+ cells averaged approximately 3 ug, ranging from roughly 0.17 to 27.4 ug. CD8+CD57+ expansion was defined as a frequency above the mean frequency observed in healthy subjects.

The paper's findings and limits, for the study overall: Around 30 CD8+ CDR3 sequences were shared between patients and controls but appeared highly expressed in patients and within their immunodominant clones. Between patients and healthy controls, no significant difference in CD8+ Simpson's diversity was found (P=0.060).

In the germline V gene, CDR1 corresponds to SGHAT and CDR2 to FQNNGV. The CDR3 has 16 amino acids, counting the end cysteine and phenylalanine. The only DNA kept is the CDR3, 48 bases in frame from the first base. The junction shows trimming of 0 bases on V and 2 bases on J, plus 11 bases between the germline ends. Genomic DNA was used as template for profiling of TCR beta VDJ combinations and CDR3 sequences. An Illumina HiSeq 2000 was used for TCR repertoire sequencing. The paper's data handling went like this. TRBV/TRBJ rearrangement plots, CDR3 size and DJ length profiles, and Simpson's diversity index were used to assess repertoires. The most abundant DNA sequence in the deep sequencing data was taken as the immunodominant clone. CDR3 amino acid sequences were screened for sharing across subjects and compared with published repertoires and the VDJdb database. TCRdb reran the public reads through fastp at Q25 and MiXCR, keeping productive beta chains. Merged by CDR3 protein, the rows form single entries marked with the most common genes and DNA. TCRdb's processing, not the authors' own work, is the source of the V and J calls. This sample lists 400,000 to 600,000 distinct CDR3 sequences; around 33% were detected once. The ten largest clones represent 0.82% of the sample.

This clonotype has a count of ten or more. Its specific antigen is unknown. One base away there is no much larger clone; base qualities are not given. Patients chosen for sequencing had shown expansion of CD8+CD57+ cells by flow cytometry. All patients had severe acquired aplastic anemia diagnosed by International Study of Aplastic Anemia and Agranulocytosis and Camitta criteria. At the time blood was sampled, none of the patients had received any therapy. In this study, sorted CD4+ and CD8+ T cells from the blood of healthy subjects and of severe aplastic anemia patients had their TCR repertoires deep-sequenced. Patients were enrolled under clinicaltrials.gov protocols 00001620, 01623167, 00001397, 00071045, 00081523 and 00961064 in the USA. Ficoll-Paque density gradient centrifugation was used to isolate peripheral blood mononuclear cells. Before DNA extraction, CD4+ and CD8+ T cells were sorted with FACS or magnetic beads.

Sequencing was performed on sorted CD4+, CD8+, or CD8+CD57+ T cells (not recorded which) from PBMCs. This sequence uses TRBV11-2 and TRBJ1-5, with no D gene named confidently. The clonotype originates from a human donor with aplastic anemia. The bases read TGTGCCAGCAGCTTAGAAGTAGGTCAGGGCAATCAGCCCCAGCATTTT. Its protein reads: CASSLEVGQGNQPQHF. Beyond the CDR3, the reference TRBV11-2 and TRBJ1-5 genes provide the residues; the full variable domain reads: EAGVAQSPRYKIIEKRQSVAFWCNPISGHATLYWYQQILGQGPKLLIQFQNNGVVDDSQLPKDRFSAERLKGVDSTLKIQPAKLEDSAVYLCASSLEVGQGNQPQHFGDGTRLSIL.